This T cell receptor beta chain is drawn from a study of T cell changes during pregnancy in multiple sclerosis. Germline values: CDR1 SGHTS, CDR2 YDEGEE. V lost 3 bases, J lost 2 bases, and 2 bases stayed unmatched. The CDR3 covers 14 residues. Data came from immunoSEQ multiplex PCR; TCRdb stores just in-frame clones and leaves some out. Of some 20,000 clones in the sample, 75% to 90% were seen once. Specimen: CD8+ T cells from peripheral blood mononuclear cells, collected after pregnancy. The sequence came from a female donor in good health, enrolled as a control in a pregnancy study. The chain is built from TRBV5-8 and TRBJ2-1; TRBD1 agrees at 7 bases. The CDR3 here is CASSWTGPYNEQFF. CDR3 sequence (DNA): TGTGCCAGCAGCTGGACAGGACCCTACAATGAGCAGTTCTTC.